Below are 30 T cell receptor beta chains sequenced from a single sample in a study of a mutant IDH1 vaccine in newly diagnosed glioma. Clones were sequenced by immunoSEQ multiplex PCR, and TCRdb holds only the in-frame ones, with some missing. Of tens of thousands of clones in the sample, 89% were seen once. The antigens for these receptors are not known. Noted time point: week 11, during vaccination. Each vaccine dose was 300 ug of mutant IDH1 20-mer peptide, with topical imiquimod. The sample here was PBMCs, taken from a glioma patient whose treatment included an IDH1 peptide vaccine. These receptors were taken from a middle-aged woman with glioma.

CDR3 coding DNA: TGTGCCAGCATAAACGGGGGGGCTGGGACAGATACGCAGTATTTT. Its translation: CASINGGAGTDTQYF. The chain combines TRBV6-6 with TRBJ2-3, with 8 positions matching TRBD2. This CDR3 contains 15 residues. Germline assignment: CDR1 MNHNY and CDR2 SVGAGI (reference sequence). V lost 7 bases and J lost 3; bases outside the gene matches: 9.

The rearrangement links TRBV7-9 to TRBJ1-4; a possible D gene is TRBD1 (6 bases). CDR1 is SEHNR and CDR2 is FQNEAQ in the germline V gene (reference sequence). The CDR3 has 14 residues. Trimming cost V 4 bases and J 6 bases, with 12 bases left between them. The CDR3 spells CASSSRGGDEKLFF. In nucleotides, the CDR3 is TGTGCCAGCAGCTCCAGGGGAGGTGATGAAAAACTGTTTTTT. Based on the CDR3 plus reference TRBV7-9 and TRBJ1-4, the full variable domain is DTGVSQNPRHKITKRGQNVTFRCDPISEHNRLYWYRQTLGQGPEFLTYFQNEAQLEKSRLLSDRFSAERPKGSFSTLEIQRTEQGDSAMYLCASSSRGGDEKLFFGSGTQLSVL.

Only one count was recorded for this clone. This chain joins TRBV10-3 and TRBJ2-7; no definite D call. Germline V gene data show CDR1 as ENHRY and CDR2 as SYGVKD. CDR3 length: 10 residues. Trimming took off 6 bases at V and 2 bases at J, with 2 bases between the two ends. DNA for the CDR3: TGTGCCATCAGCCCCTACGAGCAGTACTTC. As protein: CAISPYEQYF.

The CDR3 reads CASSLNQETQYF. The CDR3 DNA reads as TGCGCCAGCAGCTTGAACCAAGAGACCCAGTACTTC. The chain employs TRBV5-1 and TRBJ2-5; D gene uncertain. This CDR3 spans 12 amino acids. Trimming took 1 base from V and 0 from J, leaving 1 base between them. Germline CDR1 SGHRS, CDR2 YFSETQ.

The chain carries TRBV5-1 and TRBJ1-2; weak D call: TRBD1 (6 bases). This CDR3 spans 16 amino acids. Germline CDR1 is SGHRS and CDR2 is YFSETQ. With 0 bases removed from V and 4 bases from J, the gap between germline ends came to 16 bases. In DNA, the CDR3 is TGCGCCAGCAGCTTGGGGTGGGGGCAGGAGAGCTATGGCTACACCTTC. Encoded protein: CASSLGWGQESYGYTF.

This clone was seen a single time. The rearrangement uses TRBV5-1 and TRBJ2-5; D gene unclear. CDR3 length: 13 residues. Trimming shortened V by 0 bases and J by 5 bases, and 8 bases separated the two germline ends. The V gene's germline CDR1 is SGHRS and CDR2 YFSETQ. DNA for the CDR3: TGCGCCAGCAGCTTGGCGGGCTTGGAGACCCAGTACTTC. Protein sequence: CASSLAGLETQYF.

The J gene is TRBJ1-1, the V gene TRBV5-4; D is undetermined. With 5 bases removed from V and 6 bases from J, the gap between germline ends came to 17 bases. CDR3 size: 14 residues. Germline V gene sequence: CDR1 SGHNT, CDR2 YYREEE (reference sequence). The CDR3 protein is CASREKGASSEAFF. DNA for the CDR3: TGTGCCAGCAGGGAGAAGGGAGCTAGCTCTGAAGCTTTCTTT. The variable domain in full, with the rest retrieved from reference TRBV5-4 and TRBJ1-1, is ETGVTQSPTHLIKTRGQQVTLRCSSQSGHNTVSWYQQALGQGPQFIFQYYREEENGRGNFPPRFSGLQFPNYSSELNVNALELDDSALYLCASREKGASSEAFFGQGTRLTVV.

The rearrangement uses TRBV7-9 and TRBJ1-4, with 8 bases fitting TRBD1. The trim removed 5 bases at V and 8 bases at J, leaving 4 bases unmatched. This CDR3 contains 13 residues. Germline CDR1 reads SEHNR; CDR2 reads FQNEAQ (reference sequence). The CDR3 DNA reads TGTGCCAGCAGCCAAGACAGGGGCGAAAAACTGTTTTTT. As protein: CASSQDRGEKLFF.

This chain joins TRBV30 and TRBJ2-7; D perhaps matches TRBD2 (6 bases). From germline, CDR1 is GTSNPN and CDR2 SVGIG (reference sequence). This CDR3 spans 12 amino acids. V lost 1 base to trimming and J lost 4 bases, with 8 bases between them. The CDR3 DNA follows: TGTGCCTGGAGTGCAGGGAGGTACGAGCAGTACTTC. Translation gives CAWSAGRYEQYF.

This CDR3 is CAISPGAEAFF. CDR3 DNA: TGTGCCATCAGCCCGGGTGCTGAAGCTTTCTTT. This chain joins TRBV10-3 and TRBJ1-1; no definite D call. Germline values: CDR1 ENHRY, CDR2 SYGVKD. Trimming took 6 bases from V and 6 from J, leaving 8 bases between them. This CDR3 spans 11 amino acids.

V usage is TRBV27 and J usage is TRBJ2-1; tentatively, D is TRBD1 or TRBD2 (5 bases each). Germline V gene data show CDR1 as MNHEY and CDR2 as SMNVEV (reference sequence). This CDR3 has 15 residues. V lost 6 bases to trimming and J lost 7 bases, with 19 bases between them. Here the CDR3 DNA reads TGTGCCAGCAGCCCTGAGGGGACCCCAAGGAATGAGCAGTTCTTC. As protein: CASSPEGTPRNEQFF.

The V gene is TRBV19, the J gene TRBJ1-1; D not resolved. V lost 7 bases and J 1 base, leaving 16 bases between the germline ends. The CDR3 contains 15 residues. Germline values: CDR1 LNHDA, CDR2 SQIVND (reference sequence). DNA for the CDR3: TGTGCCAGTACACCCCGTCCGAGTGGGAACACTGAAGCTTTCTTT. The encoded protein is CASTPRPSGNTEAFF.

The chain joins TRBV9 to TRBJ1-1; no clear D. This CDR3 spans 14 amino acids. V was clipped by 2 bases and J by 4 bases, with 12 bases between them. Per germline, CDR1 SGDLS and CDR2 YYNGEE. The CDR3 region has the DNA TGTGCCAGCAGCGTTCGCGGCACGGTCACTGAAGCTTTCTTT. This translates into CASSVRGTVTEAFF. Full variable domain (remainder filled in from reference TRBV9 and TRBJ1-1): DSGVTQTPKHLITATGQRVTLRCSPRSGDLSVYWYQQSLDQGLQFLIQYYNGEERAKGNILERFSAQQFPDLHSELNLSSLELGDSALYFCASSVRGTVTEAFFGQGTRLTVV.

The rearrangement joins TRBV7-9 to TRBJ1-1, with a tentative D call TRBD1 (6 bases). Trimming left V 4 bases short and J 5 bases short, with 8 bases between. Germline assignment: CDR1 SEHNR and CDR2 FQNEAQ (reference sequence). The CDR3 extends over 12 amino acids. CDR3: CASSYGQTEAFF. In DNA, the CDR3 is TGTGCCAGCAGCTACGGACAGACTGAAGCTTTCTTT.

The V and J genes are TRBV19 and TRBJ1-1; 7 bases map to TRBD1. Germline loops: CDR1 LNHDA, CDR2 SQIVND (reference sequence). V shed 4 bases and J 3 bases; nucleotides not matched to a gene: 5. There are 14 residues in the CDR3. The CDR3 DNA follows: TGTGCCAGTAGTAGTACAGGGGACTACACTGAAGCTTTCTTT. Amino acid sequence: CASSSTGDYTEAFF.

This clone was seen just once. This chain links TRBV18 with TRBJ1-2; possible D gene TRBD1, 6 bases. The CDR3 loop spans 16 amino acids. V was trimmed by 4 bases and J by 4 bases, leaving 19 bases between them. From germline, CDR1 is KGHSH and CDR2 LQKENI. DNA of the CDR3: TGTGCCAGCTCACTAGATGAGAGGACAGTTGCCTATGGCTACACCTTC. It specifies CASSLDERTVAYGYTF.

This clone occurred a few times. The CDR3 loop reads CASSLDREAYEQYF. The CDR3 nucleotides read TGCGCCAGCAGCTTGGATAGGGAGGCCTACGAGCAGTACTTC. The gene calls are TRBV5-1 and TRBJ2-7, with D perhaps TRBD2 (6 bases). The V gene lost 0 bases and the J gene lost 2 bases, with 9 bases spanning the gap. In germline, CDR1 is SGHRS, CDR2 YFSETQ. The CDR3 has 14 amino acids.

This rearrangement joins TRBV19 to TRBJ1-1, with unresolved D. CDR1 LNHDA and CDR2 SQIVND come from the germline V gene (reference sequence). Between the trimmed V and J ends, which lost 2 bases and 0 bases, there was a span of 7 bases. The CDR3 sequence is 14 residues long. DNA for the CDR3: TGTGCCAGTAGTATAAGTGCAGTGAACACTGAAGCTTTCTTT. As protein: CASSISAVNTEAFF.

The V call is TRBV19, the J call TRBJ2-7, with a tentative D call TRBD1 (5 bases). V was shortened by 5 bases and J by 2 bases, with 16 bases between the two germline ends. This CDR3 comprises 15 residues. Germline V gene lookup returns CDR1 LNHDA and CDR2 SQIVND (reference sequence). In DNA, the CDR3 is TGTGCCAGTAGTGAAGGTGGGGCTCTAGCCTACGAGCAGTACTTC. This sequence encodes CASSEGGALAYEQYF.

Only a few counts were recorded for this clone. The chain combines TRBV27 with TRBJ1-5; 7 bases line up with TRBD1. The junction had 7 bases not matched to a gene; V was cut back by 1 base and J by 4 bases. The length of the CDR3 is 16 residues. Germline CDR1 reads MNHEY; CDR2 reads SMNVEV (reference sequence). The CDR3 is CASSLWGTVPNQPQHF. The CDR3 nucleotides are TGTGCCAGCAGTTTATGGGGGACAGTCCCTAATCAGCCCCAGCATTTT.

On this clone: At one end, the junction sequence differs from germline, possibly due to a read error. V usage is TRBV5-4 and J usage is TRBJ2-5; D might be TRBD1 (6 bases). This CDR3 spans 15 amino acids. Germline CDR1 is SGHNT and CDR2 is YYREEE (reference sequence). CDR3 sequence (DNA): TGTGCCAACAGCCGAAATCGGGACACGCTAGAGACCCAGTACTTC. It codes for CANSRNRDTLETQYF. The whole variable domain, remainder taken from reference TRBV5-4 and TRBJ2-5, is ETGVTQSPTHLIKTRGQQVTLRCSSQSGHNTVSWYQQALGQGPQFIFQYYREEENGRGNFPPRFSGLQFPNYSSELNVNALELDDSALYLCANSRNRDTLETQYFGPGTRLLVL.

V usage is TRBV7-9 and J usage is TRBJ2-7, with TRBD2 as a possible D gene (6 bases). The CDR3 runs to 13 residues. Germline CDR1 SEHNR, CDR2 FQNEAQ (reference sequence). V was clipped by 7 bases and J by 3 bases, with 13 bases between them. The CDR3 bases are TGTGCCAGCAACCGGGACTCAAACTACGAGCAGTACTTC. It yields the protein CASNRDSNYEQYF.

V is TRBV10-3 and J is TRBJ1-2; a weak D match, TRBD1 (6 bases). V gave up 6 bases and J gave up 0 bases, with 11 bases separating them. Germline values: CDR1 ENHRY, CDR2 SYGVKD. There are 14 residues in the CDR3. This CDR3 reads CAIRRDTPNYGYTF. CDR3 bases: TGTGCCATCAGACGGGACACCCCTAACTATGGCTACACCTTC.

This chain connects TRBV6-5 to TRBJ1-4; a possible D gene is TRBD1 (5 bases). Germline lookup yields CDR1 MNHEY and CDR2 SVGAGI. Trimming stripped 4 bases from V and 0 bases from J, with 12 bases between. CDR3 length equals 16 residues. This CDR3 reads CASSWAQGATNEKLFF. The CDR3 nucleotides are TGTGCCAGCAGTTGGGCGCAGGGCGCAACTAATGAAAAACTGTTTTTT.

The chain carries TRBV6-1 and TRBJ1-5; D unclear. V gave up 2 bases and J gave up 4 bases, with 12 bases separating them. The CDR3 loop spans 15 amino acids. Germline V CDR1 and CDR2: MNHNS, SASEGT. Written as DNA, the CDR3 is TGTGCCAGCAGTGAAAGTTATCGGATAAATCAGCCCCAGCATTTT. Amino acids: CASSESYRINQPQHF.

The chain uses TRBV4-2 and TRBJ2-7, with D possibly matching TRBD1 (6 bases). The germline V and J ends were trimmed by 3 bases and 6 bases, with 15 bases remaining between them. The CDR3 has 14 residues. Germline V gives CDR1 LGHNA, CDR2 YNFKEQ. The CDR3 DNA reads TGTGCCAGCAGCCACCCCAAACAGGGACGCGAGCAGTACTTC. Translating it yields CASSHPKQGREQYF.

The chain is built from TRBV30 and TRBJ1-1, with a tentative D call TRBD1 (5 bases). CDR1 is GTSNPN and CDR2 is SVGIG in the germline V gene (reference sequence). The length of the CDR3 is 17 residues. V lost 2 bases, J lost 7 bases, and 26 bases lay in between. In DNA form, the CDR3 reads TGTGCCTGGAGTACGTCCCCCTTGGCAGGGTGGATCGGTGAAGCTTTCTTT. Protein: CAWSTSPLAGWIGEAFF.

V and J are TRBV14 and TRBJ2-5; no firm D call. V lost 0 bases, J lost 4 bases, and 9 bases lay in between. This CDR3 comprises 14 residues. The germline V gene has CDR1 SGHDN and CDR2 FVKESK. The CDR3 region is CASSQDLVRETQYF. Written as DNA, the CDR3 is TGTGCCAGCAGCCAAGATTTGGTGCGAGAGACCCAGTACTTC.

This clone has a single count. This sequence joins TRBV29-1 and TRBJ1-2; D is unresolved. The CDR3 contains 12 residues. Germline values: CDR1 SQVTM, CDR2 ANQGSEA. The V and J ends lost 1 base and 4 bases respectively, with 7 bases between them. The CDR3 coding sequence is TGCAGCGTTGAAGGGGCTGGCTATGGCTACACCTTC. This codes for CSVEGAGYGYTF.

The chain uses TRBV2 and TRBJ1-2; D is perhaps TRBD1 (6 bases). The V gene lost 4 bases and the J gene lost 3 bases, with 15 bases spanning the gap. Germline V gene lookup returns CDR1 SNHLY and CDR2 FYNNEI. The CDR3 has 15 amino acids. This chain's CDR3 is CASSGGQGVYYGYTF. The CDR3 region has the DNA TGTGCCAGCAGTGGGGGGCAGGGTGTGTACTATGGCTACACCTTC.